Listed below are T cell receptor beta chains from one sample, sequenced in a study of breast tumors, draining lymph nodes, adjacent tissues. MiXCR was run by TCRdb on the multiplex PCR reads, yielding one entry per CDR3 protein. The sample has under 300,000 distinct CDR3 sequences, less than 35% seen once. The sequenced sample consisted of axillary lymph node tissue. The receptors were gathered from a female donor with breast cancer. Some clones in this sample may be carry-over from other donors' samples. Both conserved end residues are part of each CDR3.

CDR3 protein | V gene
CASSEDRATDTQYF | TRBV5-8
CSASPRGRQETQYF | TRBV20-1
CASSHGGRGYTF | TRBV6-5
CASSPDRGLSYEQYF | TRBV11-2
CATSPRAPSTDTQYF | TRBV24-1
CASSPLWIGSTEAFF | TRBV12-3/TRBV12-4
CASSFTTGFGGGIQYF | TRBV6-6
CASSTAWDRGANVLTF | TRBV7-8
CASSLVRGDYEQYF | TRBV4-3
CSAGTGYEQYF | TRBV20-1
CASSLVPSGGSFTGELFF | TRBV7-8
CASSWGPSGGLANTQYF | TRBV3-1
CASSPEQGGYGYTF | TRBV12-3/TRBV12-4
CASSFLTQPQHF | TRBV7-9
CSVEGGSTSTDTQYF | TRBV29-1
CASSFGGLSSGNTIYF | TRBV12-3/TRBV12-4
CASSIGGGETQYF | TRBV19
CASSGQKLVSGYTF | TRBV10-2
CASSAKQGATQYF | TRBV5-4
CASSWDTGARNQPQHF | TRBV4-2
CSARSLSGSYEQYF | TRBV20-1
CASSQTQNTEAFF | TRBV2